This T cell receptor beta chain was found in a study of control samples from healthy donors and cancer patients. Here immunoSEQ multiplex PCR was the method, and the copy in TCRdb shows in-frame clones only, minus some. This sample has fewer than 90,000 clones; about 93% occur once, and the top ten carry 6.2%. The CDR3 extends over 14 amino acids. The ends lost 4 bases at V and 14 bases at J; junction bases unmatched: 8. Germline V gene lookup returns CDR1 SGHNT and CDR2 YYREEE (reference sequence). The source material was blood. The clonotype was recovered from a middle-aged woman in good health. The chain recombines TRBV5-4 with TRBJ2-1; 14 nucleotides agree with TRBD2. The CDR3 DNA follows: TGTGCCAGCAGCCCAGGGACTAGCGGGAGTACCGAGTTCTTC. Encoded protein: CASSPGTSGSTEFF.